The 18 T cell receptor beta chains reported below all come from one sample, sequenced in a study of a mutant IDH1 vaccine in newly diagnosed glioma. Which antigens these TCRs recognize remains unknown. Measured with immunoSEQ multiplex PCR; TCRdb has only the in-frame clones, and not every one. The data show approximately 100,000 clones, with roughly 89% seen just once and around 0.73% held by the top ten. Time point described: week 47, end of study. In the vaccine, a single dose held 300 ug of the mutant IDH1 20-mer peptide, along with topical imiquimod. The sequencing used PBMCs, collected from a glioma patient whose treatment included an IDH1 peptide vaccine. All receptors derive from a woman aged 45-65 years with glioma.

For the CDR3, the DNA is TGCAGTTGTGGGGGCGGAGACACTGAAGCTTTCTTT. Its translation: CSCGGGDTEAFF. The chain joins TRBV29-1 to TRBJ1-1, with a tentative D call TRBD1 (6 bases). Germline values: CDR1 SQVTM, CDR2 ANQGSEA. The CDR3 runs to 12 residues.

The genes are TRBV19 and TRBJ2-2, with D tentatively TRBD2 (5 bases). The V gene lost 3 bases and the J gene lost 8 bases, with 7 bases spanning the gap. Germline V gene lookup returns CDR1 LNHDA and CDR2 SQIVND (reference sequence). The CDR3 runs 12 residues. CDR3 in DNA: TGTGCCAGTAGTATGAGGGCTGGGGAGCTGTTTTTT. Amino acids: CASSMRAGELFF. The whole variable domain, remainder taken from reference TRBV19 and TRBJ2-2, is DGGITQSPKYLFRKEGQNVTLSCEQNLNHDAMYWYRQDPGQGLRLIYYSQIVNDFQKGDIAEGYSVSREKKESFPLTVTSAQKNPTAFYLCASSMRAGELFFGEGSRLTVL.

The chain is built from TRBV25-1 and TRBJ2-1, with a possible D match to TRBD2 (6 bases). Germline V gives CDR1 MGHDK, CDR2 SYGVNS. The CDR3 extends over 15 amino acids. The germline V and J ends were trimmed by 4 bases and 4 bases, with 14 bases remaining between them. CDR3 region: CASSGPGGWYNEQFF. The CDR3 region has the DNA TGTGCCAGCAGTGGCCCCGGGGGATGGTACAATGAGCAGTTCTTC.

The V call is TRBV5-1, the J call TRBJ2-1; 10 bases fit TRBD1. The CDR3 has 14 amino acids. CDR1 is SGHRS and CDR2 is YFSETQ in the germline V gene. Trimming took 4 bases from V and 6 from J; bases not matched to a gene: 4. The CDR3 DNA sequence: TGCGCCAGCAGCCCGGGACAGGGGTCCAATGAGCAGTTCTTC. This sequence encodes CASSPGQGSNEQFF.

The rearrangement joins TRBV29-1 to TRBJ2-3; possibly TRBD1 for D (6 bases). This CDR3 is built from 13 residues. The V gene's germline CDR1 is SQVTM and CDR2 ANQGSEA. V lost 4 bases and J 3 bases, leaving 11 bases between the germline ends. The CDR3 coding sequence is TGCAGCGTTGTACAGGGCCCAACAGATACGCAGTATTTT. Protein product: CSVVQGPTDTQYF.

The CDR3, as DNA: TGTGCCAGCAGTGATCCTCCCATAGGACGCTCCTACGAGCAGTACTTC. Its translation is CASSDPPIGRSYEQYF. The V and J genes are TRBV25-1 and TRBJ2-5; D is undetermined. The end of the DNA fits TRBJ2-7 better, so the J call may be wrong. The CDR3 totals 16 residues. Germline V gene data show CDR1 as MGHDK and CDR2 as SYGVNS.

The CDR3 spells CASMENKGGYTF. The CDR3 nucleotides are TGTGCCAGCATGGAAAACAAGGGGGGCTACACCTTC. The chain joins TRBV28 to TRBJ1-2; TRBD1 is a possible D gene (5 bases). Trimming removed 7 bases from V and 8 bases from J, with 14 bases in between. The CDR3 runs to 12 residues. Germline lookup yields CDR1 MDHEN and CDR2 SYDVKM.

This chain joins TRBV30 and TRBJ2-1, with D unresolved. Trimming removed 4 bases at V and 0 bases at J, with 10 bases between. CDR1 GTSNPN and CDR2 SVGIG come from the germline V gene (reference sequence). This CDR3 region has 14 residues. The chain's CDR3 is CAWKDIFSYNEQFF. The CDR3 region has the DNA TGTGCCTGGAAGGATATCTTCTCCTACAATGAGCAGTTCTTC.

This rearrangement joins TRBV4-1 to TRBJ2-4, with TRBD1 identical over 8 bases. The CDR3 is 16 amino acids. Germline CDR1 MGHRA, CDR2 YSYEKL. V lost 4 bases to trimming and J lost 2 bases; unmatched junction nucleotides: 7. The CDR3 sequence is CASSPGAGGSKNIQYF. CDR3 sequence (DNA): TGCGCCAGCAGCCCCGGGGCAGGGGGCTCCAAAAACATTCAGTACTTC.

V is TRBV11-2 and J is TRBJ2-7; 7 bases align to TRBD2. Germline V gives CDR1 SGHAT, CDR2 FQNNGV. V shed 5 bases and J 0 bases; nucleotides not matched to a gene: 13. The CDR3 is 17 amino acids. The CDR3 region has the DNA TGTGCCAGCAGCCCCCTCAGAGGCGAGCGGGGCTCCTACGAGCAGTACTTC. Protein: CASSPLRGERGSYEQYF.

The CDR3, as DNA: TGTGCTAGTGGTTTATCCGGGACTAGCGGGAGTTACAATGAGCAGTTCTTC. This translates into CASGLSGTSGSYNEQFF. The genes are TRBV12-5 and TRBJ2-1; 14 positions match TRBD2. Germline CDR1 reads LGHNT; CDR2 reads FRNRAP. V shed 3 bases and J 4 bases; nucleotides not matched to a gene: 5. The CDR3 is 17 amino acids. Based on the CDR3 plus reference TRBV12-5 and TRBJ2-1, the full variable domain is DARVTQTPRHKVTEMGQEVTMRCQPILGHNTVFWYRQTMMQGLELLAYFRNRAPLDDSGMPKDRFSAEMPDATLATLKIQPSEPRDSAVYFCASGLSGTSGSYNEQFFGPGTRLTVL.

The CDR3 sequence is CASSLYTTLPETQYF. DNA of the CDR3: TGTGCCAGCAGTTTATACACGACACTGCCAGAGACCCAGTACTTC. The chain has TRBV28 and TRBJ2-5, with D uncertain. CDR3 length: 15 residues. The V gene's germline CDR1 is MDHEN and CDR2 SYDVKM. The V end lost 1 base, the J end lost 4 bases, and 13 bases lay between the germline ends. Together with reference TRBV28 and TRBJ2-5, the CDR3 gives the full variable domain: DVKVTQSSRYLVKRTGEKVFLECVQDMDHENMFWYRQDPGLGLRLIYFSYDVKMKEKGDIPEGYSVSREKKERFSLILESASTNQTSMYLCASSLYTTLPETQYFGPGTRLLVL.

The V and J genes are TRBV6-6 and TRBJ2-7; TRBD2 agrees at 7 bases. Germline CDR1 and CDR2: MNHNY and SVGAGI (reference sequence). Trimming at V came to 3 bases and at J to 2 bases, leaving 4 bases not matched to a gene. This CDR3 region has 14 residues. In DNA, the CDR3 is TGTGCCAGCAGTTATGCGGGAGCCCCCTACGAGCAGTACTTC. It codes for CASSYAGAPYEQYF.

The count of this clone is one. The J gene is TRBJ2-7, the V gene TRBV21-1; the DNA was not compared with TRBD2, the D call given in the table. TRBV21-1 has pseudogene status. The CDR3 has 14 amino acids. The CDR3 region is CASSKSTRVYEQYF. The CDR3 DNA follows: TGTGCCAGCAGCAAATCAACTAGAGTTTACGAGCAGTACTTC.

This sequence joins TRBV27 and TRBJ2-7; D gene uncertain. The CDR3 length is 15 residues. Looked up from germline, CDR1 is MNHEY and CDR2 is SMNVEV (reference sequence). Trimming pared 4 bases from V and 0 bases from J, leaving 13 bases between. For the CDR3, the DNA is TGTGCCAGCAGTTCGCCGACTTATAGCTCCTACGAGCAGTACTTC. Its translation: CASSSPTYSSYEQYF.

Here the CDR3 reads CASKNLPNTEAFF. CDR3 sequence (DNA): TGTGCCAGCAAGAATTTGCCGAACACTGAAGCTTTCTTT. V usage is TRBV2 and J usage is TRBJ1-1, with no clear D. The germline gives CDR1 SNHLY, CDR2 FYNNEI. V gave up 7 bases and J gave up 1 base, with 10 bases separating them. CDR3 size: 13 residues.

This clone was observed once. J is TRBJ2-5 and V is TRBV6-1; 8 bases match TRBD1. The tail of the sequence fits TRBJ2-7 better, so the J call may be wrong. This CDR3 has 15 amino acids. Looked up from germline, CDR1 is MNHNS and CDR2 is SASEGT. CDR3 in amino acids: CASSRSGTGSYEQYF. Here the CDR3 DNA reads TGTGCCAGCAGTCGTTCCGGGACAGGCTCCTACGAGCAGTACTTC.

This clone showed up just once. CDR3 in amino acids: CASSVDAGAGELFF. As DNA, the CDR3 is TGTGCCAGCAGCGTAGACGCGGGAGCGGGGGAGCTGTTTTTT. The chain carries TRBV9 and TRBJ2-2; TRBD2 aligns across 7 bases. V trimming: 0 bases; J trimming: 8 bases; junction bases outside the gene matches: 4. Looked up from germline, CDR1 is SGDLS and CDR2 is YYNGEE. The CDR3 length is 14 residues. The full variable domain, in which reference TRBV9 and TRBJ2-2 provide the parts outside the CDR3, is DSGVTQTPKHLITATGQRVTLRCSPRSGDLSVYWYQQSLDQGLQFLIQYYNGEERAKGNILERFSAQQFPDLHSELNLSSLELGDSALYFCASSVDAGAGELFFGEGSRLTVL.